The sequence of this T cell receptor beta chain was determined in a study of monozygotic twins with inflammatory bowel disease. Germline CDR1 is KGHSH and CDR2 is LQKENI. This CDR3 comprises 16 residues. UMIs that included a 6-nucleotide sample barcode were added by template switching, which took place during cDNA synthesis. One entry per CDR3 protein, without DNA, is what TCRdb gives after re-calling the 5' RACE reads. This table holds 120,000 to 150,000 distinct CDR3 sequences. The sample consisted of blood. The receptor comes from a human donor with ulcerative colitis or Crohn's disease, or a healthy co-twin of an affected twin (not recorded which). The chain couples TRBV18 to TRBJ2-2. The chain's CDR3 is CASSPPGGPNTGELFF.